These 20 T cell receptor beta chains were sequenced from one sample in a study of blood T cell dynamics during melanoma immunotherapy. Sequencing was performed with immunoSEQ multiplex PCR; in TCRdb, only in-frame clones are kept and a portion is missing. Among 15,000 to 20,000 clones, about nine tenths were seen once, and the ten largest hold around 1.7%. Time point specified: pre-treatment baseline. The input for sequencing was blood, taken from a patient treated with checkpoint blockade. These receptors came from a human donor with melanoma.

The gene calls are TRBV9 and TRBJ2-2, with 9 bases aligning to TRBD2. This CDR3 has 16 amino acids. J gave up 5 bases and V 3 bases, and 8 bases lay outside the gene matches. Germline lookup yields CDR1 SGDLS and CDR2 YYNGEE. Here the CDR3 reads CASSAAGGTWTGELFF. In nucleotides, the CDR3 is TGTGCCAGCAGCGCCGCGGGGGGGACCTGGACCGGGGAGCTGTTTTTT.

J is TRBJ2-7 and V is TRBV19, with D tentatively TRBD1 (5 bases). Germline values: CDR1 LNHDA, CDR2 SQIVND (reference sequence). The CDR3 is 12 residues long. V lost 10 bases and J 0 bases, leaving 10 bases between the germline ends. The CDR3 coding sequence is TGTGCCATCCGACAGAGCTCCTACGAGCAGTACTTC. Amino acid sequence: CAIRQSSYEQYF.

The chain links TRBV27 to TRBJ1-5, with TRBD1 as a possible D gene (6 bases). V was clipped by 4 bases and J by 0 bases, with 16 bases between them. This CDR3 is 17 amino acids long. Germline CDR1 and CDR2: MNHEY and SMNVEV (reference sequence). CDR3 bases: TGTGCCAGCAGTTCGGATTCAGGGGCTAATAGCAATCAGCCCCAGCATTTT. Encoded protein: CASSSDSGANSNQPQHF.

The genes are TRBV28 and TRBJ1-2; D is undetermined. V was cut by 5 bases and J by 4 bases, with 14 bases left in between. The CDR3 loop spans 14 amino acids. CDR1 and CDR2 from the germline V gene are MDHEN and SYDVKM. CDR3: CASSSAGELYGYTF. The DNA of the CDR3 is TGTGCCAGCAGTAGCGCCGGGGAGCTCTATGGCTACACCTTC.

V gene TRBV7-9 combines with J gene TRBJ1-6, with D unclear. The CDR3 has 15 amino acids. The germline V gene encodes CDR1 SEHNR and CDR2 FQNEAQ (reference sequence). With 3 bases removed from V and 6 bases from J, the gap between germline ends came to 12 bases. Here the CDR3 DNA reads TGTGCCAGCAGCTTCTTAGGGCCAGCTAATTCACCCCTCCACTTT. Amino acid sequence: CASSFLGPANSPLHF.

The CDR3: CASSPRDRTFRAFF. CDR3 sequence (DNA): TGTGCCAGTAGCCCCCGGGACAGGACCTTTCGAGCTTTCTTT. The genes are TRBV19 and TRBJ1-1; 8 bases fit TRBD1. Trimming at V came to 6 bases and at J to 10 bases, leaving 13 bases not matched to a gene. The germline V gene has CDR1 LNHDA and CDR2 SQIVND (reference sequence). This CDR3 has 14 amino acids.

In DNA, the CDR3 is TGTGCCAGCCCCCCCGGGGACGGTTCGAACACTGAAGCTTTCTTT. Translation: CASPPGDGSNTEAFF. This sequence joins TRBV5-6 and TRBJ1-1; perhaps TRBD1 as D (5 bases). Between the trimmed V and J ends, which lost 7 bases and 1 base, there was a span of 17 bases. Germline CDR1 reads SGHDT; CDR2 reads YYEEEE. The CDR3 has 15 residues. Together with reference TRBV5-6 and TRBJ1-1, the CDR3 gives the full variable domain: DAGVTQSPTHLIKTRGQQVTLRCSPKSGHDTVSWYQQALGQGPQFIFQYYEEEERQRGNFPDRFSGHQFPNYSSELNVNALLLGDSALYLCASPPGDGSNTEAFFGQGTRLTVV.

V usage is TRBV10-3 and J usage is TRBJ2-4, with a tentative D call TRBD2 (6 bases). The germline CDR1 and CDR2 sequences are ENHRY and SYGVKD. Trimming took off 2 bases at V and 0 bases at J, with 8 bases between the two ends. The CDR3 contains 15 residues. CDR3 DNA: TGTGCCATCAGTGAGGCGGGACTAGCCAAAAACATTCAGTACTTC. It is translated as CAISEAGLAKNIQYF.

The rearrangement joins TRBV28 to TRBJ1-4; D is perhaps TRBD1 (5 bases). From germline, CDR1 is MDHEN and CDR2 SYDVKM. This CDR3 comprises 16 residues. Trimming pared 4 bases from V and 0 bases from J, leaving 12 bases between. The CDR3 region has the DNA TGTGCCAGCAGTTCCCCGGGAGGGGCAACTAATGAAAAACTGTTTTTT. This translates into CASSSPGGATNEKLFF.

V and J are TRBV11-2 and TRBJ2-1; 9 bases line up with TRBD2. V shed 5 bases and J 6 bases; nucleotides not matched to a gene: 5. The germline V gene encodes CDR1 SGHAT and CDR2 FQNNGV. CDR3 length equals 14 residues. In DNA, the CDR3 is TGTGCCAGCAGCCCGGGACTAGCTCCCAATGAGCAGTTCTTC. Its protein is CASSPGLAPNEQFF. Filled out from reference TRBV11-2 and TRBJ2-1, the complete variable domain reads EAGVAQSPRYKIIEKRQSVAFWCNPISGHATLYWYQQILGQGPKLLIQFQNNGVVDDSQLPKDRFSAERLKGVDSTLKIQPAKLEDSAVYLCASSPGLAPNEQFFGPGTRLTVL.

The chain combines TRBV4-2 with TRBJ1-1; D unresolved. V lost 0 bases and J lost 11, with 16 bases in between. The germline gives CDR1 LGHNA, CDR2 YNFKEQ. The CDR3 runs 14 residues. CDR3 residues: CASSQDLEKARAFF. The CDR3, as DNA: TGTGCCAGCAGCCAAGACTTAGAGAAGGCGAGGGCTTTCTTT.

This chain's CDR3 is CASSLGRGSGRANEQFF. The CDR3 DNA follows: TGTGCCAGCAGCTTGGGGAGGGGTAGCGGGAGGGCCAATGAGCAGTTCTTC. The V and J genes are TRBV5-6 and TRBJ2-1, with 11 bases lining up with TRBD2. The trim removed 0 bases at V and 6 bases at J, leaving 8 bases unmatched. The CDR3 contains 17 residues. Germline V gene data show CDR1 as SGHDT and CDR2 as YYEEEE. The full variable domain, completed using reference TRBV5-6 and TRBJ2-1, is DAGVTQSPTHLIKTRGQQVTLRCSPKSGHDTVSWYQQALGQGPQFIFQYYEEEERQRGNFPDRFSGHQFPNYSSELNVNALLLGDSALYLCASSLGRGSGRANEQFFGPGTRLTVL.

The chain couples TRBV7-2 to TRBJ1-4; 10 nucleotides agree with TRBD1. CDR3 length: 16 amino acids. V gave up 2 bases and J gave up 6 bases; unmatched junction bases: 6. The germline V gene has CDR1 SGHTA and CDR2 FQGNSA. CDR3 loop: CASSLWAGTGDEKLFF. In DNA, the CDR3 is TGTGCCAGCAGCTTATGGGCCGGGACAGGGGATGAAAAACTGTTTTTT.

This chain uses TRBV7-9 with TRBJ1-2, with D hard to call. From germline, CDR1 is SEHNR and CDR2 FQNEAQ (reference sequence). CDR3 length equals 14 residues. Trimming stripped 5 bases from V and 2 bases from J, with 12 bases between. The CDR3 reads CASSLPLGNYGYTF. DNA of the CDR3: TGTGCCAGCAGCCTGCCCCTCGGCAACTATGGCTACACCTTC.

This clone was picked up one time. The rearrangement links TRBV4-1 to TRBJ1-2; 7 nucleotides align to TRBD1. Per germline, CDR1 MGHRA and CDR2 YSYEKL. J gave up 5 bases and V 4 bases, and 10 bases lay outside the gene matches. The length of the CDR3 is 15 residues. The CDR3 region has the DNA TGCGCCAGCAGCCTAGACAGGGACGCGGTTTATGGCTACACCTTC. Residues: CASSLDRDAVYGYTF.

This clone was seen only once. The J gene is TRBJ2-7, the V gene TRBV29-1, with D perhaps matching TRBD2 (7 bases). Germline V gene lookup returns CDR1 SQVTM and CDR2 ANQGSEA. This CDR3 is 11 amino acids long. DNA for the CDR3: TGCACCCCGAGGGGGGGGGTTGTGCAGTACTTC. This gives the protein CTPRGGVVQYF.

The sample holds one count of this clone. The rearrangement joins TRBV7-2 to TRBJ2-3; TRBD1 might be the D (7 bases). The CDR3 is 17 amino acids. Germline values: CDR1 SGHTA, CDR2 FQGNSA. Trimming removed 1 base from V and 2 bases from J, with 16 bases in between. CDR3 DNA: TGTGCCAGCAGCTTAGGGGGAGGACAGGTCCTCACAGATACGCAGTATTTT. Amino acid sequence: CASSLGGGQVLTDTQYF.

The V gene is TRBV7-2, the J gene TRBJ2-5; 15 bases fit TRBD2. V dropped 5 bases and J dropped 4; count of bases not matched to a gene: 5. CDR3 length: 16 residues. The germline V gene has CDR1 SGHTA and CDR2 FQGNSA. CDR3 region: CASSVGLAGGRETQYF. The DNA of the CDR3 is TGTGCCAGCAGCGTCGGACTAGCGGGGGGGCGAGAGACCCAGTACTTC.

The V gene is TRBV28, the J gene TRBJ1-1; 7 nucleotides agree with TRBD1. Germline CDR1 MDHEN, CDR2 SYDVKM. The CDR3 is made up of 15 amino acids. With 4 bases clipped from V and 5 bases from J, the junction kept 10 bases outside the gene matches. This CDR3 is CASSYSGGIVTEAFF. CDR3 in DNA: TGTGCCAGCAGTTATTCAGGGGGAATAGTGACTGAAGCTTTCTTT.

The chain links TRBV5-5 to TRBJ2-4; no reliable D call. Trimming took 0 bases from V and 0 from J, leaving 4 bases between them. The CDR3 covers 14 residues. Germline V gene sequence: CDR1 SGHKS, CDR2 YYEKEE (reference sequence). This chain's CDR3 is CASSLGIAKNIQYF. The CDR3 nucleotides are TGTGCCAGCAGCTTGGGAATAGCCAAAAACATTCAGTACTTC.